Listed below are T cell receptor beta chains from one sample, sequenced in a study of cytomegalovirus exposure and HLA in healthy donors. TCRdb keeps only in-frame clones here, not all; method: immunoSEQ multiplex PCR. The table has 150,000 to 200,000 clones, roughly 85% seen once. The sequenced material came from PBMCs. The origin of the receptors is a man aged 50-59 years in good health and CMV-seropositive. The CDR3 runs from the conserved cysteine through the conserved F or W. The D gene is left open where the match is weak.

d_call v_call cdr3_aa
TRBD1 TRBV4-3 CASSQDRGNQPQHF
- TRBV29-1 CSVKGWGVHGYTF
TRBD1 TRBV19 CASSTTGGLFQETQYF
TRBD2 TRBV13 CASSSPSLAGLDFEQFF
TRBD1 TRBV6-1 CASMSGWQGAEAFF
- TRBV4-1 CASSQVDRPEKLFF
- TRBV6-1 CASSESWGRGQPQHF
TRBD2 TRBV5-1 CASSPIGTGGHRELFF
- TRBV10-2 CASTKYSNQPQHF
- TRBV5-1 CASSDTSYEQYF
- TRBV19 CASSPGSGANVLTF
- TRBV27 CASSAAGDNYGYTF
TRBD2 TRBV27 CASRGLAGGPDTQYF
- TRBV4-2 CASSQESQSSCNEQFF
TRBD1 TRBV7-2 CASNDRGNSPLHF
- TRBV9 CASSVRGQGNTEAFF
- TRBV6-6 CASSSRLASDTQYF
TRBD1 TRBV12-5 CASGSGQPQETQYF
- TRBV25-1 CASSESLWGLGNQPQHF
- TRBV7-4 CASSPRGAFVYEQYF
TRBD1 TRBV4-2 CASSQAGTGEDYGYTF
TRBD1 TRBV5-6 CASSSSGGPYNEQFF
- TRBV12-2 CASRLLLHTSGGPTDTQYF
TRBD1 TRBV5-1 CASSQQGPRQDGYTF
TRBD2 TRBV7-2 CASSRKGTSGGAGYSLQYF
TRBD2 TRBV5-6 CASSLKLAGERELFF
TRBD2 TRBV5-1 CASSPPTSANTGELFF
- TRBV6-1 CASSEGSGKPEAFF
- TRBV19 CASSNLDGGKGTLGEQFF
TRBD2 TRBV11-2 CASSFGAGVTDTQYF
- TRBV29-1 CSVFGRGSRSSYNEQFF
TRBD1 TRBV18 CASSLTDRSNQPQHF
TRBD1 TRBV4-2 CASSQDEGTGPEAFF
- TRBV5-1 CASSLAGGHQPQHF
TRBD1 TRBV5-4 CASSLTGVEKLFF
TRBD1 TRBV7-9 CASSPPRGQGADTQYF
TRBD1 TRBV2 CASSSTGRETQYF
- TRBV28 CASSLSHGSTPLHF
TRBD1 TRBV9 CASSAGTGTGLWATNEKLFF
- TRBV28 CASSFLSVGDQPQHF
- TRBV5-4 CASSLNRLQSETQYF
- TRBV6-1 CASSEARVQAFF
TRBD2 TRBV9 CASSASGGAYEQYF
- TRBV27 CASSFSPDSRNEQYF
TRBD1 TRBV5-6 CASSPEPGQGNYGYTF
- TRBV18 CASSHSPVMNTEAFF
TRBD1 TRBV19 CASTRTGGPGELFF
- TRBV7-8 CASSLPRDLTQYF
TRBD1 TRBV18 CASSPTKADRVTEAFF
TRBD1 TRBV11-2 CASSFRTGGTGMWETQYF
- TRBV6-1 CASSEGRLSGNTIYF
TRBD1 TRBV28 CASSQTGGGYEQYF
- TRBV6-5 CASSYSRGGEQYF
- TRBV4-3 CASSHSAGALYEQYF
- TRBV10-2 CASSKEGRNEKLFF
- TRBV5-1 CASSLEEGSDTQYF
TRBD2 TRBV28 CASSPPGGVAGANVLTF
- TRBV29-1 CSVVQDYGYTF
TRBD1 TRBV5-1 CASSSETPGTGTYNEQFF